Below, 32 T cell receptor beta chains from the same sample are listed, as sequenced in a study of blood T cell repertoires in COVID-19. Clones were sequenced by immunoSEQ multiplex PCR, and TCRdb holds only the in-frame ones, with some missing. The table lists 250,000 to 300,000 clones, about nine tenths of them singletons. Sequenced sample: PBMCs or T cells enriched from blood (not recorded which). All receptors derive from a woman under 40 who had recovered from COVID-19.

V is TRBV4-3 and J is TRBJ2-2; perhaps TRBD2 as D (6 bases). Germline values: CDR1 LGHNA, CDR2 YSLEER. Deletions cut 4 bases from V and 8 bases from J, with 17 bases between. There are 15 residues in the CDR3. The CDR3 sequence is CASSLVEGGSGELFF. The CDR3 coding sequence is TGCGCCAGCAGCCTCGTCGAGGGAGGCTCGGGGGAGCTGTTTTTT.

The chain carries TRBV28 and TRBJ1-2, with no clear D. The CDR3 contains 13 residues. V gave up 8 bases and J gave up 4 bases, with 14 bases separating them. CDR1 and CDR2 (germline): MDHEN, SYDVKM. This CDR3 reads CASVSASFYGYTF. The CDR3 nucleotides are TGTGCCAGCGTCTCCGCGTCCTTCTATGGCTACACCTTC.

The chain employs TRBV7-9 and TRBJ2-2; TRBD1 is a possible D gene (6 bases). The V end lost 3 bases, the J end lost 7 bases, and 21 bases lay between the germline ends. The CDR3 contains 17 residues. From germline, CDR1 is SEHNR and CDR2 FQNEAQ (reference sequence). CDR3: CASSFSRGRGRLGELFF. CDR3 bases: TGTGCCAGCAGCTTTTCGAGGGGCAGGGGACGTCTCGGGGAGCTGTTTTTT. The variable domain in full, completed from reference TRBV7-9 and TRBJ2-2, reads DTGVSQNPRHKITKRGQNVTFRCDPISEHNRLYWYRQTLGQGPEFLTYFQNEAQLEKSRLLSDRFSAERPKGSFSTLEIQRTEQGDSAMYLCASSFSRGRGRLGELFFGEGSRLTVL.

The CDR3 bases are TGTGCCAGCACCCTACGGGAAGGGACAAGCTCCTACAATGAGCAGTTCTTC. Protein product: CASTLREGTSSYNEQFF. J is TRBJ2-1 and V is TRBV7-8; D is possibly TRBD1 (6 bases). The V and J ends lost 7 bases and 0 bases respectively, with 19 bases between them. This CDR3 spans 17 amino acids. Germline CDR1 and CDR2: SGHVS and FQNEAQ.

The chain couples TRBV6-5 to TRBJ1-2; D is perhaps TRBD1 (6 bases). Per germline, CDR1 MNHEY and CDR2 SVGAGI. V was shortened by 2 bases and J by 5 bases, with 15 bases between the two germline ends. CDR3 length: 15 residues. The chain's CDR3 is CASSYRSQGEYGYTF. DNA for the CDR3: TGTGCCAGCAGTTACCGTTCACAGGGCGAGTATGGCTACACCTTC.

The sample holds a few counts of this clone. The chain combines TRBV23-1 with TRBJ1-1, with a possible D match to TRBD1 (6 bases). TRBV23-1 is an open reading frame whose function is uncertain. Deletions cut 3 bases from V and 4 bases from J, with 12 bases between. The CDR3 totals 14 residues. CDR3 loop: CASSQPQGPTEAFF. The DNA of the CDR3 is TGCGCCAGCAGTCAGCCACAGGGCCCCACTGAAGCTTTCTTT.

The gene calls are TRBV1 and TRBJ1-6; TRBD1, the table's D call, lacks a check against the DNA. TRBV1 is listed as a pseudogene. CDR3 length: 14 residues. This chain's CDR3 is CTSSLGQGGSPLHF. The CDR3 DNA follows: TGCACCAGCAGCCTTGGACAGGGGGGATCACCCCTCCACTTT.

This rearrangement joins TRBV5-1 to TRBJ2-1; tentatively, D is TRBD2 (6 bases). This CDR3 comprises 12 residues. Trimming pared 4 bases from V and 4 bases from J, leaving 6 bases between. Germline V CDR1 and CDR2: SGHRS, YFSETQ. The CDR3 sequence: CASSRGYNEQFF. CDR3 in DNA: TGCGCCAGCAGCCGGGGGTACAATGAGCAGTTCTTC.

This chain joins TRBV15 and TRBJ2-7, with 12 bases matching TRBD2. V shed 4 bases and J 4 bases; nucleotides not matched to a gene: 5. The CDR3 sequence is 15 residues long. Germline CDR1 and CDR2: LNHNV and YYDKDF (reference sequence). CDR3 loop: CATSTRTSGKYEQYF. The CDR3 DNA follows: TGTGCCACCAGCACCCGGACTAGCGGGAAGTACGAGCAGTACTTC. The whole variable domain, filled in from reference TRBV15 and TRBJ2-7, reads DAMVIQNPRYQVTQFGKPVTLSCSQTLNHNVMYWYQQKSSQAPKLLFHYYDKDFNNEADTPDNFQSRRPNTSFCFLDIRSPGLGDTAMYLCATSTRTSGKYEQYFGPGTRLTVT.

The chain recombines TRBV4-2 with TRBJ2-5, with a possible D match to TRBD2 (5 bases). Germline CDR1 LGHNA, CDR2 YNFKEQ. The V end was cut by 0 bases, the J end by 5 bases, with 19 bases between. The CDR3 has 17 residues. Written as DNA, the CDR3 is TGTGCCAGCAGCCAAGATTGGGCTAGCTCTACCCGGGAGACCCAGTACTTC. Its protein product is CASSQDWASSTRETQYF.

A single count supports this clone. CDR3 in amino acids: CASSLEGGMGQPQHF. DNA of the CDR3: TGTGCCAGCAGTTTGGAAGGGGGCATGGGTCAGCCCCAGCATTTT. The V and J genes are TRBV27 and TRBJ1-5, with 7 nucleotides matching TRBD1. Germline CDR1 MNHEY, CDR2 SMNVEV (reference sequence). V lost 3 bases to trimming and J lost 6 bases; unmatched junction nucleotides: 8. The CDR3 totals 15 residues.

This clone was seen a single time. CDR3 loop: CASSSRDYHEQYF. The CDR3 DNA reads as TGTGCCAGCAGTTCACGGGACTACCACGAGCAGTACTTC. This chain uses TRBV6-5 with TRBJ2-7; 7 nucleotides agree with TRBD2. V shed 4 bases and J 5 bases; nucleotides not matched to a gene: 5. The CDR3 totals 13 residues. The germline V gene encodes CDR1 MNHEY and CDR2 SVGAGI.

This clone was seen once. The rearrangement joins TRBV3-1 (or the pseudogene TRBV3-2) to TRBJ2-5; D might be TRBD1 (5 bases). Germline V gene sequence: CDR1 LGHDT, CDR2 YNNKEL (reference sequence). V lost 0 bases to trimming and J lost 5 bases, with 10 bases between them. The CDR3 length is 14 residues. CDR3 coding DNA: TGTGCCAGCAGCCAAGATCCCAGGGTTGAGACCCAGTACTTC. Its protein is CASSQDPRVETQYF.

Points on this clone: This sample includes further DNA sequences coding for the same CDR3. The CDR3 sequence is CASSLWGDQETQYF. CDR3 coding DNA: TGCGCCAGCAGCTTGTGGGGGGACCAAGAGACCCAGTACTTC. The genes are TRBV5-1 and TRBJ2-5, with TRBD2 as a possible D gene (6 bases). Germline V gene data show CDR1 as SGHRS and CDR2 as YFSETQ. CDR3 length: 14 amino acids. Trimming cost V 1 base and J 0 bases, with 7 bases left between them.

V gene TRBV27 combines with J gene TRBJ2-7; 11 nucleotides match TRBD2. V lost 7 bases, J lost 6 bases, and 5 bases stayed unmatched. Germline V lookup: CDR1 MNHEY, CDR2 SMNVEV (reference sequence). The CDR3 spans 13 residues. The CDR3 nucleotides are TGTGCCAGCACTTCCGGGACTAGCGGCGAGCAGTACTTC. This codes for CASTSGTSGEQYF.

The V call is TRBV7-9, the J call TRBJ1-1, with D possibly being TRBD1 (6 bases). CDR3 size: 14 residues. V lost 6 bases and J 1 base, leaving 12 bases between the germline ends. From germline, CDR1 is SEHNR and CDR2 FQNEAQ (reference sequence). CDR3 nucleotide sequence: TGTGCCAGCAGATCCCGAGGGGGGAACACTGAAGCTTTCTTT. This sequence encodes CASRSRGGNTEAFF.

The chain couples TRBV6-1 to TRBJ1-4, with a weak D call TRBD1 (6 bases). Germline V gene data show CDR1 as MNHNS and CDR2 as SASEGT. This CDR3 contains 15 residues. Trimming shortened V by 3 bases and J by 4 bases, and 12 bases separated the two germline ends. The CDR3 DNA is TGTGCCAGCAGTGACACACAGGGCTTTAATGAAAAACTGTTTTTT. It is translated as CASSDTQGFNEKLFF.

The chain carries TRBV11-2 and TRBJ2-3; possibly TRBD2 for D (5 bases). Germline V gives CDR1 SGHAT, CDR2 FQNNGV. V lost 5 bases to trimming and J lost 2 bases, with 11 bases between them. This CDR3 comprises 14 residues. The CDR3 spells CASSPEAATDTQYF. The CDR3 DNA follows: TGTGCCAGCAGCCCGGAGGCGGCCACAGATACGCAGTATTTT.

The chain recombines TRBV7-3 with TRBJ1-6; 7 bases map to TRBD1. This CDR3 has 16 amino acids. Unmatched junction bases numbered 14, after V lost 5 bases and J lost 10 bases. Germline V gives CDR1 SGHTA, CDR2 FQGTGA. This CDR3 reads CASSRTQGMGQSPLHF. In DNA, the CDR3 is TGTGCCAGCAGCCGCACACAGGGGATGGGGCAATCACCCCTCCACTTT.

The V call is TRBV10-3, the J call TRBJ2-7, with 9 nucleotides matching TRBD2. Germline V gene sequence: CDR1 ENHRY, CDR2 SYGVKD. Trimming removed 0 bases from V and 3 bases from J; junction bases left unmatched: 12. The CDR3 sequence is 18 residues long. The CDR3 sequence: CAISESMGRGSGSYEQYF. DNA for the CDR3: TGTGCCATCAGTGAGTCGATGGGGAGGGGTAGCGGGAGCTACGAGCAGTACTTC.

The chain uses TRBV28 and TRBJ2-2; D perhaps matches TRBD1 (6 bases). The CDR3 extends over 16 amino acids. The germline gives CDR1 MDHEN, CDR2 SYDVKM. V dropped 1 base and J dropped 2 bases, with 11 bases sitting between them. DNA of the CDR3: TGTGCCAGCAGTTTATTGGGGGCAGATAACACCGGGGAGCTGTTTTTT. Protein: CASSLLGADNTGELFF.

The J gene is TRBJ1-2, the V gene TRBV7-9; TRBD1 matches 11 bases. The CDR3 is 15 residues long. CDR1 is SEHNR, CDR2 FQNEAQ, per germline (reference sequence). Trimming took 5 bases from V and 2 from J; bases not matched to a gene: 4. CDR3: CASSQGQGVNYGYTF. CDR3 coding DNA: TGTGCCAGCAGCCAGGGACAGGGGGTGAACTATGGCTACACCTTC.

The CDR3 reads CASSPVQAGVGGQYF. In DNA, the CDR3 is TGTGCCAGCAGCCCGGTCCAAGCGGGAGTAGGAGGGCAGTACTTC. The chain employs TRBV7-2 and TRBJ2-7, with TRBD2 matching over 8 bases. This CDR3 is built from 15 residues. Germline values: CDR1 SGHTA, CDR2 FQGNSA. V lost 5 bases, J lost 9 bases, and 15 bases stayed unmatched.

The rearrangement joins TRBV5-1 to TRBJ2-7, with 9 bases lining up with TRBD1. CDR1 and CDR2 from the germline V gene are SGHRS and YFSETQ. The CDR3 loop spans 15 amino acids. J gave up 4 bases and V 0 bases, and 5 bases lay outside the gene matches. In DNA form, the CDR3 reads TGCGCCAGCAGCTTGGTTACAGGGGGCGGTTACGAGCAGTACTTC. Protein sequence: CASSLVTGGGYEQYF.

The CDR3: CASSLEGRADTQYF. The DNA of the CDR3 is TGTGCCAGCTCACTGGAGGGGCGGGCAGATACGCAGTATTTT. The V call is TRBV18, the J call TRBJ2-3; a possible D gene is TRBD2 (6 bases). The V end was cut by 4 bases, the J end by 4 bases, with 12 bases between. The CDR3 spans 14 residues. The germline V gene has CDR1 KGHSH and CDR2 LQKENI. Looking up the rest from reference TRBV18 and TRBJ2-3 gives the full variable domain: NAGVMQNPRHLVRRRGQEARLRCSPMKGHSHVYWYRQLPEEGLKFMVYLQKENIIDESGMPKERFSAEFPKEGPSILRIQQVVRGDSAAYFCASSLEGRADTQYFGPGTRLTVL.

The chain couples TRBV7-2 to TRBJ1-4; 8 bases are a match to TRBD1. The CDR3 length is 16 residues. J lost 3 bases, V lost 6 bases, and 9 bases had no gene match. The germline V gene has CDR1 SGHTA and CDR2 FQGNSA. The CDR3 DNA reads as TGTGCCAGCAGATGGACAGGGATCGGTGCTAATGAAAAACTGTTTTTT. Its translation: CASRWTGIGANEKLFF. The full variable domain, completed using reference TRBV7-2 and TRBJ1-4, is GAGVSQSPSNKVTEKGKDVELRCDPISGHTALYWYRQSLGQGLEFLIYFQGNSAPDKSGLPSDRFSAERTGGSVSTLTIQRTQQEDSAVYLCASRWTGIGANEKLFFGSGTQLSVL.

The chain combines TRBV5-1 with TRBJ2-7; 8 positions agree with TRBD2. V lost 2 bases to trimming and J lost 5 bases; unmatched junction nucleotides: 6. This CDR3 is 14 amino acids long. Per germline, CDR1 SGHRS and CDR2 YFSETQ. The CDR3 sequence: CASSFSGSSHEQYF. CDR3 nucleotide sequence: TGCGCCAGCAGCTTCAGCGGGAGTTCCCACGAGCAGTACTTC. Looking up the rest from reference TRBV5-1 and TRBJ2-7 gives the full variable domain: KAGVTQTPRYLIKTRGQQVTLSCSPISGHRSVSWYQQTPGQGLQFLFEYFSETQRNKGNFPGRFSGRQFSNSRSEMNVSTLELGDSALYLCASSFSGSSHEQYFGPGTRLTVT.

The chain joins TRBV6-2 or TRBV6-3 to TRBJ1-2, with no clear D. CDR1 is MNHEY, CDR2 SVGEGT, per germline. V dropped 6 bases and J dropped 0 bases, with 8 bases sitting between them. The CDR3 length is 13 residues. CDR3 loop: CASSTASNYGYTF. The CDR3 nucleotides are TGTGCCAGCAGCACAGCCTCTAACTATGGCTACACCTTC.

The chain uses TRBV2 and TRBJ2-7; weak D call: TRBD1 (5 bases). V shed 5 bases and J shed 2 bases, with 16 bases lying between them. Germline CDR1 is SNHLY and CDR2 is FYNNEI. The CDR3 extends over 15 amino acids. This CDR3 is CASSTGHVRTYEQYF. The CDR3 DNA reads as TGTGCCAGCAGTACCGGACACGTACGGACCTACGAGCAGTACTTC.

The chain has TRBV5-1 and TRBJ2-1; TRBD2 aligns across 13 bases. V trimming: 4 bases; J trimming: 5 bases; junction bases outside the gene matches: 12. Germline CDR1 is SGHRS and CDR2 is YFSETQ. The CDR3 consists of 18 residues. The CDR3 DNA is TGCGCCAGCAGCCCAGGACTAGCGGGAGCCACTACGAACAATGAGCAGTTCTTC. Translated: CASSPGLAGATTNNEQFF.

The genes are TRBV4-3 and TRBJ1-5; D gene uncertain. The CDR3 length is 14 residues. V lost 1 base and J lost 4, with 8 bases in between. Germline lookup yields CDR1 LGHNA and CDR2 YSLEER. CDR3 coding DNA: TGCGCCAGCAGCCAAGTAGCGGGGAATCAGCCCCAGCATTTT. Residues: CASSQVAGNQPQHF.

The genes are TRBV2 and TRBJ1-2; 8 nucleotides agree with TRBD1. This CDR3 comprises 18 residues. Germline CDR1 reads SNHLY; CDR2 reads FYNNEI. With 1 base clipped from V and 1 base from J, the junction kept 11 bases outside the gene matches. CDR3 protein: CASSEVIPWGQDNYGYTF. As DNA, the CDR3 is TGTGCCAGCAGTGAAGTCATCCCCTGGGGACAGGATAACTATGGCTACACCTTC.